This T cell receptor beta chain is drawn from a study of Ad26.COV2.S vaccination and SARS-CoV-2 variants. Per germline, CDR1 LGHNT and CDR2 FRNRAP. V was clipped by 0 bases and J by 6 bases, with 21 bases between them. This CDR3 has 18 amino acids. The data were produced by immunoSEQ multiplex PCR, yet TCRdb's version contains in-frame clones alone and is incomplete. The sample lists around 450,000 clones; roughly 90% were seen once. Treatment of the sample: about 20 received Ad26.COV2.S at low or high dose, single or two shots; about 5 received placebo; per-sample allocation not given. Sampling was done on day 63 after the first vaccine or placebo injection.

V gene TRBV12-5 combines with J gene TRBJ1-3; D unresolved. This receptor was identified in a person aged 18-65 years who received the Ad26.COV2.S COVID-19 vaccine or a placebo. The sequenced sample was peripheral blood, obtained in a trial of Ad26.COV2.S vaccine versus placebo. The CDR3 DNA reads TGTGCTAGTGGTTTGGTATTGGACGGTGGATTAGGTGAAAACACCATATATTTT. Translating it yields CASGLVLDGGLGENTIYF.